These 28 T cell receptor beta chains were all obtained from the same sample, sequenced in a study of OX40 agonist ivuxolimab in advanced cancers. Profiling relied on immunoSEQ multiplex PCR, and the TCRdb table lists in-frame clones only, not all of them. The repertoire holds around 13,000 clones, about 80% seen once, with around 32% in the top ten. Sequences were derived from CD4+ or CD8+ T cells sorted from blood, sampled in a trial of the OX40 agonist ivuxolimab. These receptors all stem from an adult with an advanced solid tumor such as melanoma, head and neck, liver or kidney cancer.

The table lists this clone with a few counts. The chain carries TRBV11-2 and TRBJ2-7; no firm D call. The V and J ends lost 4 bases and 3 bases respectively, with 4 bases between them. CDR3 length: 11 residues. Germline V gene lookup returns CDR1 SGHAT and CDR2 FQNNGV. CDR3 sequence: CASSWDYEQYF. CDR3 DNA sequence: TGTGCCAGCAGCTGGGACTACGAGCAGTACTTC.

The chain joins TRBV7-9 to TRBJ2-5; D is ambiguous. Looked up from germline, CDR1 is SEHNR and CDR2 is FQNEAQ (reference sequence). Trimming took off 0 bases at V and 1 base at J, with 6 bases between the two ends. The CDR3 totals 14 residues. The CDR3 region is CASSLAVSQETQYF. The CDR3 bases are TGTGCCAGCAGCTTAGCGGTCAGCCAAGAGACCCAGTACTTC.

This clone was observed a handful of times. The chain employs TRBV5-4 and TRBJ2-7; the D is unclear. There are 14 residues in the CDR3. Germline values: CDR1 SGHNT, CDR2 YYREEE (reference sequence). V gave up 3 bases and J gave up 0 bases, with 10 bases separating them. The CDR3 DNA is TGTGCCAGCAGCTCCCCCGGGTCCTCCTACGAGCAGTACTTC. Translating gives CASSSPGSSYEQYF.

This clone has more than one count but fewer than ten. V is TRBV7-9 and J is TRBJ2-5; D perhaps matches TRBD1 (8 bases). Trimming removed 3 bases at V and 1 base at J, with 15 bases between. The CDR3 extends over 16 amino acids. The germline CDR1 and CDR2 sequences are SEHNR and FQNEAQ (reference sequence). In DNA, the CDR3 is TGTGCCAGCAGCTTCCCACAGGGGGGGATCCAAGAGACCCAGTACTTC. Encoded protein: CASSFPQGGIQETQYF.

CDR3: CASSVDGGSNQPQHF. CDR3 sequence (DNA): TGTGCCAGCAGCGTAGACGGGGGAAGCAATCAGCCCCAGCATTTT. The chain joins TRBV9 to TRBJ1-5; the D gene is possibly TRBD1 (5 bases). V lost 0 bases and J lost 1, with 8 bases in between. The CDR3 totals 15 residues. Looked up from germline, CDR1 is SGDLS and CDR2 is YYNGEE.

The DNA for the CDR3 is TGCGCCAGCAGCCAGGACACCGGGACTAGCGGGGGAGTGGGGGAGCAGTACTTC. This sequence encodes CASSQDTGTSGGVGEQYF. The rearrangement uses TRBV4-1 and TRBJ2-7, with 14 bases that match TRBD2. This CDR3 has 18 amino acids. Germline values: CDR1 MGHRA, CDR2 YSYEKL. V gave up 3 bases and J gave up 7 bases; unmatched junction bases: 14.

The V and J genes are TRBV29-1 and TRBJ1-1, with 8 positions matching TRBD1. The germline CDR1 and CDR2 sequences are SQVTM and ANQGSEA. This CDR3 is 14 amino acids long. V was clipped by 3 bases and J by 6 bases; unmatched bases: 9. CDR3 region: CSVDPRTGSAEAFF. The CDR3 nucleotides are TGCAGCGTTGACCCTAGGACAGGGAGCGCTGAAGCTTTCTTT.

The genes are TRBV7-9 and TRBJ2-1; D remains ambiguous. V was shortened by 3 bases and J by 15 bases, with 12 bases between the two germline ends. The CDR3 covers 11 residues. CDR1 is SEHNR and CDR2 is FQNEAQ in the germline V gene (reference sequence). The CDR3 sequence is CASSFGVPGFF. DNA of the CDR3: TGTGCCAGCAGCTTCGGAGTACCGGGGTTCTTC.

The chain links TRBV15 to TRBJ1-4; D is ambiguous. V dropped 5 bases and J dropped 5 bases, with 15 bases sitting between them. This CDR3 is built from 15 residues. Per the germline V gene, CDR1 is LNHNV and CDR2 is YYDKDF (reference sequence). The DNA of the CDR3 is TGTGCCACCAGCGAGAGAGGGAGCAGCAATGAAAAACTGTTTTTT. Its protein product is CATSERGSSNEKLFF. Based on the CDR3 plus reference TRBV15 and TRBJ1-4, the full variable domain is DAMVIQNPRYQVTQFGKPVTLSCSQTLNHNVMYWYQQKSSQAPKLLFHYYDKDFNNEADTPDNFQSRRPNTSFCFLDIRSPGLGDTAMYLCATSERGSSNEKLFFGSGTQLSVL.

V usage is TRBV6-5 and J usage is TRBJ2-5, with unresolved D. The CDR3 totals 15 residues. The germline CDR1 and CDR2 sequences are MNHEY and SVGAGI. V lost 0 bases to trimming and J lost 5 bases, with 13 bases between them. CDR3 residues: CASSYSLPSIETQYF. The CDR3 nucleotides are TGTGCCAGCAGTTACTCTTTGCCGTCGATTGAGACCCAGTACTTC.

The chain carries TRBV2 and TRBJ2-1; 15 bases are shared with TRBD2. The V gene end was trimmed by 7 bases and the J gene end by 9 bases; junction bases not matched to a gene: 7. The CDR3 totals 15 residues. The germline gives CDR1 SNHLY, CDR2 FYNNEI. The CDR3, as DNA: TGTGCCAGCACATCGGGACTAGCGGGAGGCAGTGAGCAGTTCTTC. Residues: CASTSGLAGGSEQFF.

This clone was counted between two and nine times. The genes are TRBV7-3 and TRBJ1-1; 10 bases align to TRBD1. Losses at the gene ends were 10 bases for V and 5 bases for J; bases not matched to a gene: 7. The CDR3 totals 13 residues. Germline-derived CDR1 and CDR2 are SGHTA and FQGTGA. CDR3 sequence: CATGTGETTEAFF. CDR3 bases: TGTGCCACGGGGACAGGGGAGACGACTGAAGCTTTCTTT.

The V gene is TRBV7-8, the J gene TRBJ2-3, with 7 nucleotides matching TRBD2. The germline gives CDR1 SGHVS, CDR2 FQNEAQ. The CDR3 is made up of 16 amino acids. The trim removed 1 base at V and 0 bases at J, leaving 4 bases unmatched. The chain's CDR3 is CASSLGVSGSTDTQYF. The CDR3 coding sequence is TGTGCCAGCAGCTTAGGGGTTAGCGGGAGCACAGATACGCAGTATTTT.

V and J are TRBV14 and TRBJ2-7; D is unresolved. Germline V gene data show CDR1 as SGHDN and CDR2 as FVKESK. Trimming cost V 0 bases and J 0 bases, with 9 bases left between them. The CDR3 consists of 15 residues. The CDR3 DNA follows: TGTGCCAGCAGCCAAGAAGCTTTGTTCTCCTACGAGCAGTACTTC. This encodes CASSQEALFSYEQYF.

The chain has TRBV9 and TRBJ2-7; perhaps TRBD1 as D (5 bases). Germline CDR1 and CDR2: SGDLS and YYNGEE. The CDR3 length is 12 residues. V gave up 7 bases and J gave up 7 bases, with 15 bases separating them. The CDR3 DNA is TGTGCCAGCGGCGACACAGGAAGGGAGCAGTACTTC. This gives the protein CASGDTGREQYF.

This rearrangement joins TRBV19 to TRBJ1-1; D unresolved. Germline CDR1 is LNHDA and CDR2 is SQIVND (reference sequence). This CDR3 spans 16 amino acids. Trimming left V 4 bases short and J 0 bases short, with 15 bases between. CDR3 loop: CASSTSLSNMNTEAFF. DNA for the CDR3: TGTGCCAGTAGTACATCCTTAAGTAATATGAACACTGAAGCTTTCTTT.

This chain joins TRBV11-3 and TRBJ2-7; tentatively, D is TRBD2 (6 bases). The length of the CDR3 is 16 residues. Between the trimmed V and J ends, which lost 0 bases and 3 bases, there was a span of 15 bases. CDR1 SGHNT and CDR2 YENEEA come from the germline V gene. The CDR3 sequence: CASSLDRGTAGYEQYF. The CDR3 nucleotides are TGTGCCAGCAGCTTAGATCGGGGGACTGCGGGCTACGAGCAGTACTTC.

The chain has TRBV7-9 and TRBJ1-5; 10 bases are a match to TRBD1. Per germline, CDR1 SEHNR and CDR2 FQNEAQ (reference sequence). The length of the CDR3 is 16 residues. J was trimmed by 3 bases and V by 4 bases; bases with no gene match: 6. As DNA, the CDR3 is TGTGCCAGCAGCTACCCGACAGGGGGCCCCAATCAGCCCCAGCATTTT. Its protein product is CASSYPTGGPNQPQHF. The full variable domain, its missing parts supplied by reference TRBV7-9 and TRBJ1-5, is DTGVSQNPRHKITKRGQNVTFRCDPISEHNRLYWYRQTLGQGPEFLTYFQNEAQLEKSRLLSDRFSAERPKGSFSTLEIQRTEQGDSAMYLCASSYPTGGPNQPQHFGDGTRLSIL.

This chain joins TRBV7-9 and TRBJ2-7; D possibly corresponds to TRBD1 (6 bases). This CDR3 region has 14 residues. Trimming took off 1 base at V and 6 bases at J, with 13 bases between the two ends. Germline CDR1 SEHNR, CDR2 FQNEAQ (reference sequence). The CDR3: CASSLDPQGGEQYF. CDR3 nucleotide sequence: TGTGCCAGCAGCTTAGACCCACAGGGTGGCGAGCAGTACTTC. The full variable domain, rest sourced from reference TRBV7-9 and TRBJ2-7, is DTGVSQNPRHKITKRGQNVTFRCDPISEHNRLYWYRQTLGQGPEFLTYFQNEAQLEKSRLLSDRFSAERPKGSFSTLEIQRTEQGDSAMYLCASSLDPQGGEQYFGPGTRLTVT.

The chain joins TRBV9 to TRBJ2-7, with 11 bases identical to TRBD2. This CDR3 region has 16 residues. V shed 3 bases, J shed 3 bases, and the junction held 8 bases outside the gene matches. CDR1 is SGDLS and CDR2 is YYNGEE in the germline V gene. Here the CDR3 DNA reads TGTGCCAGCAGCGCCGCGGGGGGACTAGCGGACTACGAGCAGTACTTC. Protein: CASSAAGGLADYEQYF.

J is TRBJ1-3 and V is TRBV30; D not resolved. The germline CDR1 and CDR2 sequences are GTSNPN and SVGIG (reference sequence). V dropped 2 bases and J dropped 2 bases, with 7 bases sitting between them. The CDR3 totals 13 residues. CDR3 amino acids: CAWSWVTGNTIYF. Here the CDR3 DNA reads TGTGCCTGGAGTTGGGTGACTGGAAACACCATATATTTT.

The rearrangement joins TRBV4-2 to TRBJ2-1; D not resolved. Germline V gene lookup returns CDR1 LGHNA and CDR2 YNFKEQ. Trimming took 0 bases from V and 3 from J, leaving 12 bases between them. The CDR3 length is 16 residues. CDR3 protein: CASSQDMRGHYNEQFF. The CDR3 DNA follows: TGTGCCAGCAGCCAAGATATGCGCGGCCACTACAATGAGCAGTTCTTC.

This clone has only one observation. CDR3 loop: CASSIATYGYEQYF. The CDR3 region has the DNA TGTGCCAGTAGTATAGCCACCTATGGGTACGAGCAGTACTTC. The chain recombines TRBV19 with TRBJ2-7; D gene uncertain. The ends were cut back, 1 base at V and 4 bases at J, with 11 bases in the middle. CDR1 LNHDA and CDR2 SQIVND come from the germline V gene (reference sequence). The CDR3 length is 14 residues.

The DNA of the CDR3 is TGTGCCAGCAGTGAACAGGGGTCCGGTGGCTACACCTTC. Translated: CASSEQGSGGYTF. The chain combines TRBV2 with TRBJ1-2; D might be TRBD1 (6 bases). This CDR3 has 13 residues. V lost 2 bases and J lost 7, with 11 bases in between. Germline V gene lookup returns CDR1 SNHLY and CDR2 FYNNEI. Variable domain in full (rest from reference TRBV2 and TRBJ1-2): EPEVTQTPSHQVTQMGQEVILRCVPISNHLYFYWYRQILGQKVEFLVSFYNNEISEKSEIFDDQFSVERPDGSNFTLKIRSTKLEDSAMYFCASSEQGSGGYTFGSGTRLTVV.

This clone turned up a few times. CDR3 coding DNA: TGCAGTGCTAGGGACAACTACGAGCAGTACTTC. It codes for CSARDNYEQYF. The V and J genes are TRBV20-1 and TRBJ2-7; TRBD1 is a possible D gene (5 bases). The CDR3 consists of 11 residues. V lost 3 bases and J 3 bases, leaving 6 bases between the germline ends. CDR1 and CDR2 from the germline V gene are DFQATT and SNEGSKA (reference sequence).

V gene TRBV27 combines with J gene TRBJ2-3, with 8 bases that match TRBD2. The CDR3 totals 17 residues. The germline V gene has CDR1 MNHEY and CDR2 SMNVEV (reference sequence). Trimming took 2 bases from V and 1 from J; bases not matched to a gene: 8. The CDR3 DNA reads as TGTGCCAGCAGTTTAGAGACTATAGCGGGACGCACAGATACGCAGTATTTT. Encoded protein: CASSLETIAGRTDTQYF.

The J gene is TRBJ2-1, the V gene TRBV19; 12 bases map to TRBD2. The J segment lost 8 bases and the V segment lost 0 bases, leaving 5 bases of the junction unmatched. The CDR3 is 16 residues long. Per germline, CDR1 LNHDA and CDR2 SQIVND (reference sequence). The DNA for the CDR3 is TGTGCCAGTAGTATAGACTCTAGCGGGAGGGTCGATGAGCAGTTCTTC. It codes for CASSIDSSGRVDEQFF.

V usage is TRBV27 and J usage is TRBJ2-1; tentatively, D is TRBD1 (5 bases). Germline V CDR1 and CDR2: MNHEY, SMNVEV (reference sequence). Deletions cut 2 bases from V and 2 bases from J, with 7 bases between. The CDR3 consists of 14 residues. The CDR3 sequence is CASSLKGTYNEQFF. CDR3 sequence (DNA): TGTGCCAGCAGTTTAAAGGGGACCTACAATGAGCAGTTCTTC.